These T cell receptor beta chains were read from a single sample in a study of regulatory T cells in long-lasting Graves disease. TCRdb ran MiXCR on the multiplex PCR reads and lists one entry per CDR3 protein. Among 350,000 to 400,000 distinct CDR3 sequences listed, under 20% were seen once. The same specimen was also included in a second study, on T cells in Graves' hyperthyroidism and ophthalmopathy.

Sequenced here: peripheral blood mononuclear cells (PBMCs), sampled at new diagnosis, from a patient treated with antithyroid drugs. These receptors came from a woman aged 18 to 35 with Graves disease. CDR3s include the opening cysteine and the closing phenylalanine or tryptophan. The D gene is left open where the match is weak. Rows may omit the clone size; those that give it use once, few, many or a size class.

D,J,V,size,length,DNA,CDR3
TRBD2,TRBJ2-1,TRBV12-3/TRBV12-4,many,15,TGTGCCAGCAGTTCGTCTTTCGGGAGGCAAAATGAGCAGTTCTTC,CASSSSFGRQNEQFF
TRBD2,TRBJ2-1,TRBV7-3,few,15,TGTGCCAGCAGTGTAACTAGCGGGAGGGCCGATGAGCAGTTCTTC,CASSVTSGRADEQFF
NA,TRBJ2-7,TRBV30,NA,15,TGTGCCTGGAGTGTAGGGGACGGCCTCTCCTACGAGCAGTACTTC,CAWSVGDGLSYEQYF
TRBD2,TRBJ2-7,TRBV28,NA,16,TGTGCCAGCAGTTCCCCCGGGGGCGGGGGGGCTTACGAGCAGTACTTC,CASSSPGGGGAYEQYF
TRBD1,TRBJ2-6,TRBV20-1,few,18,TGCAGTGCTAGATATGCCGGGACAGGGTATGCTGGGGCCAACGTCCTGACTTTC,CSARYAGTGYAGANVLTF
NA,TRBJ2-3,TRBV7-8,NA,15,TGTGCCAGCAGCTTAGCGGGCAGCATCTCAGATACGCAGTATTTT,CASSLAGSISDTQYF
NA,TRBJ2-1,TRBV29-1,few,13,TGCAGCGTCAGACGGGGTTCCTACAATGAGCAGTTCTTC,CSVRRGSYNEQFF
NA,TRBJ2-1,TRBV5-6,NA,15,TGTGCCAGCAGCACATCGTCGAGCTCCTACAATGAGCAGTTCTTC,CASSTSSSSYNEQFF
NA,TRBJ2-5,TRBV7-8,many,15,TGTGCCAGCAGCGAGCGGACTCGGAGCCAAGAGACCCAGTACTTC,CASSERTRSQETQYF
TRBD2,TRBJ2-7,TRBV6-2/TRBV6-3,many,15,TGTGCCAGCAGTTACGTTGGGGGGGACTCCTACGAGCAGTACTTC,CASSYVGGDSYEQYF
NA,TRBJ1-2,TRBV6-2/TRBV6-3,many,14,TGTGCCAGCTCTAATGGACATCTCAACTATGGCTACACCTTC,CASSNGHLNYGYTF
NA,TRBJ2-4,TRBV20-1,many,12,TGCAGTGCTAGAGATCTGAGTGTTATTCAGTACTTC,CSARDLSVIQYF
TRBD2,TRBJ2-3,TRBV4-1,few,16,TGCGCCAGCAGCCAGCCCCCGGGACTAGCGGGAGATACGCAGTATTTT,CASSQPPGLAGDTQYF
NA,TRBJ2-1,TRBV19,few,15,TGTGCCAGTAGTATAAAATTAGCCACCTACAATGAGCAGTTCTTC,CASSIKLATYNEQFF
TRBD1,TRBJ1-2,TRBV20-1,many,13,TGCAGTGCTAGAGAGAACAGGGGAAATGGCTACACCTTC,CSARENRGNGYTF
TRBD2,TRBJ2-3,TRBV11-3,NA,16,TGTGCCAGCAGCTTAGGCCCCCTAGCGGGGCGGAGTAAGCAGTATTTT,CASSLGPLAGRSKQYF
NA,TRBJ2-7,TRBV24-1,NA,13,TGTGCCACCGGGCAGGGTTCCACCTACGAGCAGTACTTC,CATGQGSTYEQYF
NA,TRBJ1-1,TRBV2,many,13,TGTGCCAGCAGGGACCGGACCGCCCTTGAAGCTTTCTTT,CASRDRTALEAFF
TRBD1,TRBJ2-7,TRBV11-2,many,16,TGTGCCAGCAGCCCGGTTTTGAGGACAGGGTTCTACGAGCAGTACTTC,CASSPVLRTGFYEQYF
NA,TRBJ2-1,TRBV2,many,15,TGTGCCAGCAGTCTACAACAGGGATCCTACAATGAGCAGTTCTTC,CASSLQQGSYNEQFF
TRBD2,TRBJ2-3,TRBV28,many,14,TGTGCCAGCGGGGGACTAGCGGGAGCAGATACGCAGTATTTT,CASGGLAGADTQYF
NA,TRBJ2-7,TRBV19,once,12,TGTGCCAGTAGTGCCTCATACTACGAGCAGTACTTC,CASSASYYEQYF
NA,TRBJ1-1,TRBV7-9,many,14,TGTGCCAGCAGCGAGAAGGGGCTGAACACTGAAGCTTTCTTT,CASSEKGLNTEAFF
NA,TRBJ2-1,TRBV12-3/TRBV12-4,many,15,TGTGCCAGCAGTTTTCCAGGGGACTCCTACAATGAGCAGTTCTTC,CASSFPGDSYNEQFF
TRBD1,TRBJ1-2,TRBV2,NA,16,TGTGCCAGCAGCGCTACCGGGACAGGGGAAAACTATGGCTACACCTTC,CASSATGTGENYGYTF
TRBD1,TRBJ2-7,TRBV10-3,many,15,TGTGCCATCAGCCAAGACAGGGGGCTTAGTAACGAGCAGTACTTC,CAISQDRGLSNEQYF
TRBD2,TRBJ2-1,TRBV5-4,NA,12,TGTGCCAGCAGCATGGGCGGGGGGGCGCAGTTCTTC,CASSMGGGAQFF
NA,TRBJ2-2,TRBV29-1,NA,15,TGCAGCGTTGAAAACGCCGAAACGAGAGCCGGGGAGCTGTTTTTT,CSVENAETRAGELFF
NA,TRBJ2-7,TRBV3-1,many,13,TGTGCCAGCAGCCAAGTTCGGAAAAACGAGCAGTACTTC,CASSQVRKNEQYF
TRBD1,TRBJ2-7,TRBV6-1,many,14,TGTGCCAGCAGGGCCCAGGGGGTCTCCTACGAGCAGTACTTC,CASRAQGVSYEQYF
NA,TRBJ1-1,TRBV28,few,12,TGTGCCAGCATGGCATGGAACACTGAAGCTTTCTTT,CASMAWNTEAFF
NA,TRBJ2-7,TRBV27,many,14,TGTGCCAGCAGCTCCGGGTTAAGCTCCTACGAGCAGTACTTC,CASSSGLSSYEQYF
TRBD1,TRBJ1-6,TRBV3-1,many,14,TGTGCCAGCAGCCAAGGACAGGGAAATTCACCCCTCCACTTT,CASSQGQGNSPLHF
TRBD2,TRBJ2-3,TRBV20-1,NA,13,TGCAGTGCACGGGGTAGCGGGGCGGGTACGCAGTATTTT,CSARGSGAGTQYF
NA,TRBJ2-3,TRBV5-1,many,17,TGCGCCAGCAGCTTGGTCCCACAGGGTGGGAGCACAGATACGCAGTATTTT,CASSLVPQGGSTDTQYF
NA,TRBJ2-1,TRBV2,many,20,TGTGCCAGCATGGTGTGGGAGGTCTTGTCGGATACACCTCACTACAATGAGCAGTTCTTC,CASMVWEVLSDTPHYNEQFF
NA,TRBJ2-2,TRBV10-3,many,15,TGTGCCATCAGTGAATTGACAACGAACACCGGGGAGCTGTTTTTT,CAISELTTNTGELFF
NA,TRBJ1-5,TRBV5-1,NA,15,TGCGCCAGCAGCTCCGGGACGGAAAGCAATCAGCCCCAGCATTTT,CASSSGTESNQPQHF
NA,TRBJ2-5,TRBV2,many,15,TGTGCCAGCAGTGAAGCTCGGCAGTCCGAAGAGACCCAGTACTTC,CASSEARQSEETQYF
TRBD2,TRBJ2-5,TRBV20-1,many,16,TGCAGTGCGCCGGGACTAGCGGGAGCTATTGGAGAGACCCAGTACTTC,CSAPGLAGAIGETQYF
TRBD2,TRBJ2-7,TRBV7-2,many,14,TGTGCCAGCGGATTAGCGGGGGCGCAGAGCGAGCAGTACTTC,CASGLAGAQSEQYF
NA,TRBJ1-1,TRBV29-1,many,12,TGCAGCGTTGAACCGCTGAACACTGAAGCTTTCTTT,CSVEPLNTEAFF
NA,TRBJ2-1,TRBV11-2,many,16,TGTGCCAGCAGCCCCAGACAGGACTTCTCCTACAATGAGCAGTTCTTC,CASSPRQDFSYNEQFF
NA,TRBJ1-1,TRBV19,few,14,TGTGCCAGTAGTGTCGGACAAATGAACACTGAAGCTTTCTTT,CASSVGQMNTEAFF
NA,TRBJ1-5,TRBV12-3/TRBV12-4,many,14,TGTGCCAGCAGCCGGTCAGGGGTGGCTCAGCCCCAGCATTTT,CASSRSGVAQPQHF